This T cell receptor beta chain stems from a study of blood T cell repertoires in COVID-19. The germline V gene encodes CDR1 SGDLS and CDR2 YYNGEE. V lost 0 bases and J lost 4, with 13 bases in between. The CDR3 extends over 15 amino acids. The authors' processing: Using reference gene primer amplification, nucleated cell counts were estimated. Data came from immunoSEQ multiplex PCR; TCRdb stores just in-frame clones and leaves some out. The DNA gave D and trimming, while V, J and clone size come from that table. In the table there are more than 35,000 clones, roughly 87% of which are singletons. This clonotype was obtained from a human donor in a cohort sampled during active COVID-19. Sequenced material: peripheral blood. The chain uses TRBV9 and TRBJ1-2; D gene unclear. The CDR3 loop reads CASSVAEGGIYGYTF. The CDR3 DNA sequence: TGTGCCAGCAGCGTAGCTGAGGGCGGAATCTATGGCTACACCTTC.